The 12 T cell receptor beta chains presented below share a single source sample, sequenced in a study of OX40 agonist ivuxolimab in advanced cancers. Assay used: immunoSEQ multiplex PCR; TCRdb lists only in-frame clones, some missing. The data hold around 70,000 clones, with more than 70% observed a single time. Sample: CD4+ or CD8+ T cells sorted from blood, taken in a trial of the OX40 agonist ivuxolimab. The receptor set was obtained from an adult with an advanced solid tumor such as melanoma, head and neck, liver or kidney cancer.

The chain couples TRBV2 to TRBJ1-4; possible D gene TRBD1, 6 bases. V shed 1 base and J shed 7 bases, with 16 bases lying between them. Germline CDR1 SNHLY, CDR2 FYNNEI. The CDR3 covers 16 residues. CDR3 region: CASSEESQGGSEKLFF. The CDR3 DNA sequence: TGTGCCAGCAGTGAAGAGTCACAGGGAGGAAGTGAAAAACTGTTTTTT.

This chain links TRBV11-2 with TRBJ2-7, with TRBD1 as a possible D gene (5 bases). The V and J ends lost 5 bases and 2 bases respectively, with 13 bases between them. The CDR3 extends over 14 amino acids. In germline, CDR1 is SGHAT, CDR2 FQNNGV. The CDR3 reads CASSPDRGPYEQYF. DNA of the CDR3: TGTGCCAGCAGCCCCGACAGAGGTCCCTACGAGCAGTACTTC.

The chain employs TRBV6-1 and TRBJ1-1; TRBD1 agrees at 9 bases. Trimming removed 6 bases from V and 1 base from J; junction bases left unmatched: 3. This CDR3 comprises 14 residues. In germline, CDR1 is MNHNS, CDR2 SASEGT. CDR3 bases: TGTGCCAGCAGCAAGGGACAGGGGAACACTGAAGCTTTCTTT. It is translated as CASSKGQGNTEAFF.

The chain has TRBV7-8 and TRBJ2-1; perhaps TRBD2 as D (5 bases). There are 14 residues in the CDR3. The ends were cut back, 6 bases at V and 1 base at J, with 10 bases in the middle. In germline, CDR1 is SGHVS, CDR2 FQNEAQ. The CDR3 sequence is CASRRVLSYNEQFF. The CDR3, as DNA: TGTGCCAGCAGGAGGGTCTTGTCCTACAATGAGCAGTTCTTC.

The rearrangement uses TRBV5-1 and TRBJ1-2; D gene unclear. The germline CDR1 and CDR2 sequences are SGHRS and YFSETQ. The CDR3 runs 14 residues. V lost 0 bases to trimming and J lost 4 bases, with 10 bases between them. This CDR3 is CASSLESPLYGYTF. The CDR3 DNA follows: TGCGCCAGCAGCTTGGAGTCTCCCCTCTATGGCTACACCTTC.

The chain recombines TRBV5-1 with TRBJ2-7; TRBD2 matches at 7 bases. The CDR3 spans 13 residues. Germline V CDR1 and CDR2: SGHRS, YFSETQ. V trimming: 6 bases; J trimming: 2 bases; junction bases outside the gene matches: 5. The CDR3: CASKSSGAYEQYF. CDR3 coding DNA: TGCGCCAGCAAGTCTAGCGGTGCCTACGAGCAGTACTTC.

The chain recombines TRBV7-6 with TRBJ2-7; possibly TRBD1 or TRBD2 for D (7 bases each). Germline CDR1 SGHVS, CDR2 FNYEAQ. The CDR3 has 14 amino acids. The germline V and J ends were trimmed by 5 bases and 5 bases, with 16 bases remaining between them. The CDR3 reads CASSPGTAGNEQYF. The CDR3 DNA reads TGTGCCAGCAGCCCCGGGACAGCGGGGAACGAGCAGTACTTC.

This clone appeared a single time. The chain recombines TRBV4-3 with TRBJ2-3, with 13 positions matching TRBD2. Germline values: CDR1 LGHNA, CDR2 YSLEER. The CDR3 runs to 18 residues. The trim removed 4 bases at V and 9 bases at J, leaving 16 bases unmatched. DNA for the CDR3: TGCGCCAGCAGCCCCTCCCCACACGGACTAGCGGGAGAGTTGACGCAGTATTTT. Amino acids: CASSPSPHGLAGELTQYF.

This chain connects TRBV30 to TRBJ2-3; D perhaps matches TRBD2 (6 bases). The CDR3 is made up of 13 amino acids. The germline gives CDR1 GTSNPN, CDR2 SVGIG (reference sequence). Trimming stripped 7 bases from V and 2 bases from J, with 13 bases between. The CDR3 spells CASTTSHTDTQYF. CDR3 nucleotide sequence: TGTGCCTCCACTACTAGCCACACAGATACGCAGTATTTT. Drawing the rest from reference TRBV30 and TRBJ2-3, the complete variable domain is SQTIHQWPATLVQPVGSPLSLECTVEGTSNPNLYWYRQAAGRGLQLLFYSVGIGQISSEVPQNLSASRPQDRQFILSSKKLLLSDSGFYLCASTTSHTDTQYFGPGTRLTVL.

A word on this clone: Mismatch with germline at one junction end may stem from a read error. The J gene is TRBJ2-3, the V gene TRBV7-7; D remains unclear. Per germline, CDR1 SSHAT and CDR2 FNYEAQ (reference sequence). This CDR3 spans 14 amino acids. CDR3 DNA sequence: TGTGCTAGCAGCCCCCGGGTTAGCACAGATACGCAGTATTTT. Protein: CASSPRVSTDTQYF. The whole variable domain, filled in from reference TRBV7-7 and TRBJ2-3, reads GAGVSQSPRYKVTKRGQDVTLRCDPISSHATLYWYQQALGQGPEFLTYFNYEAQPDKSGLPSDRFSAERPEGSISTLTIQRTEQRDSAMYRCASSPRVSTDTQYFGPGTRLTVL.

This clone was counted a single time. Here the CDR3 DNA reads TGTGCCAGCAGCGGGGGACGGTTCAACACTGAAGCTTTCTTT. This codes for CASSGGRFNTEAFF. The chain links TRBV27 to TRBJ1-1; D might be TRBD1 (5 bases). Germline V gene data show CDR1 as MNHEY and CDR2 as SMNVEV (reference sequence). V was pared by 6 bases and J by 2 bases, with 13 bases between. CDR3 length: 14 amino acids.

CDR3 bases: TGTGCCAGCAGCGGACAGCTCTCTGGAAACACCATATATTTT. As protein: CASSGQLSGNTIYF. This chain joins TRBV7-2 and TRBJ1-3; D perhaps matches TRBD1 (6 bases). V was pared by 5 bases and J by 0 bases, with 8 bases between. The CDR3 runs to 14 residues. Germline loops: CDR1 SGHTA, CDR2 FQGNSA.